A single sample is the source of the 6 T cell receptor beta chains below, sequenced in a study of CD8 T cells in Susac syndrome. Reverse transcription of roughly 0.45 to 1 ug RNA was performed with random hexamers. TCRdb passed the immunoSEQ multiplex PCR reads through MiXCR, listing each CDR3 protein once. The sample gives 210,000 or so distinct CDR3 sequences, 92% of which show up once; over 0.1% is in the top ten. The sequencing sample was made of CD8+ T cells from PBMCs. These receptor sequences come from a human donor with multiple sclerosis.

In its sample, this clonotype was seen once. The chain uses TRBV27 and TRBJ2-3; maybe TRBD2 (6 bases). This CDR3 is built from 16 residues. The germline gives CDR1 MNHEY, CDR2 SMNVEV (reference sequence). V lost 5 bases to trimming and J lost 3 bases, with 18 bases between them. Written as DNA, the CDR3 is TGTGCCAGCAGTCCACTGGCGGGAAAGGGGACAGATACGCAGTATTTT. It encodes CASSPLAGKGTDTQYF.

This chain connects TRBV19 to TRBJ1-6; D is uncertain. Germline CDR1 and CDR2: LNHDA and SQIVND (reference sequence). V was trimmed by 9 bases and J by 8 bases, leaving 14 bases between them. CDR3 length equals 13 residues. Here the CDR3 reads CASGPFQDSPLHF. DNA of the CDR3: TGTGCCAGCGGTCCGTTTCAGGATTCACCCCTCCACTTT. The full variable domain, in which reference TRBV19 and TRBJ1-6 provide the parts outside the CDR3, is DGGITQSPKYLFRKEGQNVTLSCEQNLNHDAMYWYRQDPGQGLRLIYYSQIVNDFQKGDIAEGYSVSREKKESFPLTVTSAQKNPTAFYLCASGPFQDSPLHFGNGTRLTVT.

The rearrangement uses TRBV7-6 and TRBJ2-7; D is perhaps TRBD1 (6 bases). V lost 5 bases and J 0 bases, leaving 20 bases between the germline ends. Germline V gives CDR1 SGHVS, CDR2 FNYEAQ. This CDR3 has 17 residues. The CDR3: CASSPLQGFPFSYEQYF. The DNA of the CDR3 is TGTGCCAGCAGCCCCCTACAGGGTTTCCCATTCTCCTACGAGCAGTACTTC.

The V call is TRBV20-1, the J call TRBJ2-1, with TRBD1 identical over 7 bases. Germline trimming cut 3 bases from V and 8 bases from J; bases unmatched to any gene: 13. The germline V gene has CDR1 DFQATT and CDR2 SNEGSKA (reference sequence). This CDR3 contains 15 residues. CDR3 region: CSARYRGPVYDEQFF. DNA of the CDR3: TGCAGTGCTAGGTACAGGGGCCCGGTATACGATGAGCAGTTCTTC.

The CDR3 reads CASSRTVAYEQYF. The CDR3 DNA follows: TGTGCCAGTAGCCGGACAGTAGCCTACGAGCAGTACTTC. The chain links TRBV19 to TRBJ2-7; D is possibly TRBD1 (6 bases). The CDR3 totals 13 residues. The V gene lost 6 bases and the J gene lost 2 bases, with 11 bases spanning the gap. Germline assignment: CDR1 LNHDA and CDR2 SQIVND (reference sequence).

The gene calls are TRBV9 and TRBJ2-5; no firm D call. This CDR3 region has 16 residues. Between the trimmed V and J ends, which lost 0 bases and 5 bases, there was a span of 17 bases. The V gene's germline CDR1 is SGDLS and CDR2 YYNGEE. CDR3 nucleotide sequence: TGTGCCAGCAGCGTAGGAGCCGATCCTTTCGAGGAGACCCAGTACTTC. Protein product: CASSVGADPFEETQYF.